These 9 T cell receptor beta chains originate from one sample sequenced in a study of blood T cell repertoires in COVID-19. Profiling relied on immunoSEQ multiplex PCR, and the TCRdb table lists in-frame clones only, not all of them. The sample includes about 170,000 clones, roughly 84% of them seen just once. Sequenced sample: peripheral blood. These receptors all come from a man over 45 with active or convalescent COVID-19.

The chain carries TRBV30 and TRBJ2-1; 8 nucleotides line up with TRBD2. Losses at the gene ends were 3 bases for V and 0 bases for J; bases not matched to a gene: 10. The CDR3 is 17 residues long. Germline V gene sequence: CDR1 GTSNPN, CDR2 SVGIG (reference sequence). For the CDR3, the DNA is TGTGCCTGGAGGGAGGGAGAGCGGGAGAGCTCCTACAATGAGCAGTTCTTC. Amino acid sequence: CAWREGERESSYNEQFF. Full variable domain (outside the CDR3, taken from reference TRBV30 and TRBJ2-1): SQTIHQWPATLVQPVGSPLSLECTVEGTSNPNLYWYRQAAGRGLQLLFYSVGIGQISSEVPQNLSASRPQDRQFILSSKKLLLSDSGFYLCAWREGERESSYNEQFFGPGTRLTVL.

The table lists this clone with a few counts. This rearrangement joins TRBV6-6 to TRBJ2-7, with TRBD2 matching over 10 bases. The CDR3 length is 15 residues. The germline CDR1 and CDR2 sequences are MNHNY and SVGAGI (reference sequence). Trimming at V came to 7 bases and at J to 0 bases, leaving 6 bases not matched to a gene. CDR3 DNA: TGTGCCAGCAATACCATAGCGGGGGGCTCCTACGAGCAGTACTTC. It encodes CASNTIAGGSYEQYF.

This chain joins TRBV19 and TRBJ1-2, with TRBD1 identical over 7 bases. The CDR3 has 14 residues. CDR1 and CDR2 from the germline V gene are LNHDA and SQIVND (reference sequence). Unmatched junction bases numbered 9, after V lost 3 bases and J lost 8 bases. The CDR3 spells CASSMLQGGGGYTF. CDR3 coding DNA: TGTGCCAGTAGTATGCTGCAAGGGGGCGGCGGCTACACCTTC.

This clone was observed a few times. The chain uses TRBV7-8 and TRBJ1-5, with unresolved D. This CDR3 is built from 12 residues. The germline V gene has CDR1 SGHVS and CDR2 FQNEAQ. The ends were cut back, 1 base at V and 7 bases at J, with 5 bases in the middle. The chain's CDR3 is CASSLDIQPQHF. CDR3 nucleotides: TGTGCCAGCAGCTTAGATATCCAGCCCCAGCATTTT.

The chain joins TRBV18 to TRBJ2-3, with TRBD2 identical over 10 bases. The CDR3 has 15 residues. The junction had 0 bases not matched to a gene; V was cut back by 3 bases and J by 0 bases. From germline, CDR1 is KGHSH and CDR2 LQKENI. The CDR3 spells CASSPTSGSTDTQYF. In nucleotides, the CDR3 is TGTGCCAGCTCACCGACTAGCGGGAGCACAGATACGCAGTATTTT. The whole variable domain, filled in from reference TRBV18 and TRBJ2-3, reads NAGVMQNPRHLVRRRGQEARLRCSPMKGHSHVYWYRQLPEEGLKFMVYLQKENIIDESGMPKERFSAEFPKEGPSILRIQQVVRGDSAAYFCASSPTSGSTDTQYFGPGTRLTVL.

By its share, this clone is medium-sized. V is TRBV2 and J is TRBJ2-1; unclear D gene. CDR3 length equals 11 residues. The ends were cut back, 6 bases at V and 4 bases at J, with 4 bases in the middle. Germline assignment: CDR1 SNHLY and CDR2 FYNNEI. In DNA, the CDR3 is TGTGCCAGCAGCGTATACAATGAGCAGTTCTTC. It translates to CASSVYNEQFF.

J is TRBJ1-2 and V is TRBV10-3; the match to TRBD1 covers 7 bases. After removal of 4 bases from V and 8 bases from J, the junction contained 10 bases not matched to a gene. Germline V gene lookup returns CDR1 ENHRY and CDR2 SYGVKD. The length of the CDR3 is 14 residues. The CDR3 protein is CAISGGQGVWGYTF. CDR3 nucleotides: TGTGCCATCAGTGGCGGGCAGGGGGTTTGGGGCTACACCTTC.

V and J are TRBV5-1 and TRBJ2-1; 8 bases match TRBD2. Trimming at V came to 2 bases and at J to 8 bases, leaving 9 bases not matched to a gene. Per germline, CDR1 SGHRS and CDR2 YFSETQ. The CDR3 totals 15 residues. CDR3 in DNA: TGCGCCAGCAGCTTTCGATTAGGCGGGGGGCATGAGCAGTTCTTC. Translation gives CASSFRLGGGHEQFF. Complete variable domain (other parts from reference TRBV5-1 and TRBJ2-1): KAGVTQTPRYLIKTRGQQVTLSCSPISGHRSVSWYQQTPGQGLQFLFEYFSETQRNKGNFPGRFSGRQFSNSRSEMNVSTLELGDSALYLCASSFRLGGGHEQFFGPGTRLTVL.

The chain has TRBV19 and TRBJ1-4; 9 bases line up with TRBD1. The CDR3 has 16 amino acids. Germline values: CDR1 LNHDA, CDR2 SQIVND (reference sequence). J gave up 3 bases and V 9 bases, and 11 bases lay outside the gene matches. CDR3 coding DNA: TGTGCCAGCCGGGACAGGGCTATCGGGGCTAATGAAAAACTGTTTTTT. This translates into CASRDRAIGANEKLFF.